The sequence of this T cell receptor beta chain was determined in a study of CD8+CD57+ T cells in acquired aplastic anemia. On the study more broadly: The sorted CD4+ and CD8+ cells yielded an average approximately 3 ug of DNA.

Genomic DNA acted as the template from which TCR beta VDJ combination and CDR3 sequence profiling were carried out. TCRdb fed the reads into MiXCR, producing one record per CDR3 protein. The sample consists of a few hundred thousand distinct CDR3 sequences, under 60% of them appearing once. The CDR3 is 20 amino acids. The germline CDR1 and CDR2 sequences are LNHNV and YYDKDF (reference sequence). V shed 3 bases and J shed 8 bases, with 32 bases lying between them. Patients chosen for sequencing had CD8+CD57+ cells that had expanded, as shown by flow cytometry. Broader study findings: Comparison of patients with controls identified approximately 28 shared CD8+ CDR3 sequences.

Worth noting for this clonotype: Antigen: not known.

The chain links TRBV15 to TRBJ2-1, with D unclear. This receptor was identified in a human donor with aplastic anemia. Specimen: sorted CD4+, CD8+, or CD8+CD57+ T cells (not recorded which) from PBMCs. The CDR3 bases are TGTGCCACCAGCAGCGACAAATCACCCTACCTGGACCTGGCTAGAGATGAGCAGTTCTTC. It is translated as CATSSDKSPYLDLARDEQFF.